This T cell receptor beta chain emerged from a study of blood T cell repertoires in COVID-19. Looking at the study overall: Samples representing acute and convalescent COVID-19 were sourced from the United States, Italy and Spain. The cDNA or gDNA used as material had been derived from T cells, B-cell-depleted T cells, or PBMCs.

Trimming removed 8 bases at V and 4 bases at J, with 20 bases between. Germline CDR1 reads LNHDA; CDR2 reads SQIVND (reference sequence). The CDR3 contains 16 residues. In the study's own analysis: How many nucleated cells were present was estimated from reference gene primer amplification. Generated by immunoSEQ multiplex PCR, the TCRdb table keeps only in-frame clones and is missing some. For V, J and clone size, that table is used; D and trimming come from the DNA. This repertoire shows about 120,000 clones, 60% to 85% found once; its top ten account for 2.3%. The sample comprised peripheral blood. The sequence derives from a man aged 65 to 85 with acute or convalescent COVID-19. V usage is TRBV19 and J usage is TRBJ1-4; D possibly corresponds to TRBD1 (6 bases). The CDR3 coding sequence is TGTGCCAGTTCCACCGGTCAGGGCAGGGGTAATGAAAAACTGTTTTTT. It encodes CASSTGQGRGNEKLFF.